This TCR beta chain was identified in a study of blood T cell repertoires in COVID-19. Study details: The cDNA or gDNA used as material had been derived from T cells, B-cell-depleted T cells, or PBMCs.

This clone was counted a few times. Per the authors' pipeline: From reference gene primer amplification, estimates of nucleated cell counts were derived. Sequenced by immunoSEQ multiplex PCR; TCRdb stores in-frame clones only, minus some. V and J calls and clone size come straight from that table; D and trimming were deduced from the DNA. This table has about 42,000 clones, 88% appearing once. V trimming: 5 bases; J trimming: 3 bases; junction bases outside the gene matches: 6. The CDR3 runs to 14 residues. CDR1 and CDR2 (germline): MNHEY, SVGAGI. The clonotype was recovered from a human donor in a cohort sampled during active COVID-19. V gene TRBV6-5 combines with J gene TRBJ2-7; 8 bases agree with TRBD1. Material: peripheral blood. The CDR3 nucleotides are TGTGCCAGCAGTACGGGACAGGACCTCTACGAGCAGTACTTC. This translates into CASSTGQDLYEQYF.